This T cell receptor (beta chain) was recorded in a study of human T cells and chemical hapten exposure. Overall study context: Per-sample TCR yield variation was attributed mainly to small pooled library volume differences. Whole-study results and caveats: DPC sensitization produced no change in TCRs with frequency above 1 in 1000.

The study used a library that attached unique molecular identifiers to individual cDNA molecules. TCRdb re-derived calls from the RACE reads in MiXCR, one entry per CDR3 protein. Of over 100,000 distinct CDR3 sequences listed, approximately 8.3% were seen once; the top ten hold around 1.9%. Noted time point: healthy volunteer bleed at 2 weeks. The starting material, unfractionated whole blood, was used for total RNA extraction. This clonotype was detected ten times or more. Its specificity is not known. Trimming removed 1 base at V and 11 bases at J, with 14 bases between. The CDR3 spans 13 residues. CDR1 and CDR2 from the germline V gene are SGHTA and FQGNSA.

The source material was whole blood. The clonotype was recovered from a male donor in good health. Some clones in this sample may be carry-over from other donors' samples. This sequence joins TRBV7-2 and TRBJ1-1; D is possibly TRBD1 (5 bases). CDR3: CASSLGGQTWAFF. CDR3 coding DNA: TGTGCCAGCAGCTTAGGGGGCCAAACCTGGGCTTTCTTT.